A single sample gave rise to the 30 T cell receptor beta chains below, sequenced in a study of identifying expanded T cells in peripheral blood. Generated by immunoSEQ multiplex PCR, the TCRdb table keeps only in-frame clones and is missing some. The sample records tens of thousands of clones, approximately 85% being singletons. What was sequenced was blood. These receptors came from a person aged 18 to 70 in good health.

This rearrangement joins TRBV12-5 to TRBJ2-5, with D tentatively TRBD2 (6 bases). Trimming pared 4 bases from V and 3 bases from J, leaving 27 bases between. CDR1 and CDR2 (germline): LGHNT, FRNRAP. This CDR3 region has 19 residues. CDR3 amino acids: CASGSARIATRLFEETQYF. The CDR3 DNA reads as TGTGCTAGTGGTTCCGCAAGGATAGCGACTAGACTTTTTGAAGAGACCCAGTACTTC.

This chain uses TRBV5-1 with TRBJ2-3; 12 bases fit TRBD2. This CDR3 is built from 17 residues. V lost 3 bases and J lost 4; bases outside the gene matches: 9. Per the germline V gene, CDR1 is SGHRS and CDR2 is YFSETQ. The DNA for the CDR3 is TGCGCCAGCAGCTCCACCTCGACTAGCGGGAGTGCAGATACGCAGTATTTT. Translation: CASSSTSTSGSADTQYF. Complete variable domain (other parts from reference TRBV5-1 and TRBJ2-3): KAGVTQTPRYLIKTRGQQVTLSCSPISGHRSVSWYQQTPGQGLQFLFEYFSETQRNKGNFPGRFSGRQFSNSRSEMNVSTLELGDSALYLCASSSTSTSGSADTQYFGPGTRLTVL.

The chain recombines TRBV2 with TRBJ2-5; 11 bases line up with TRBD2. Germline values: CDR1 SNHLY, CDR2 FYNNEI. The trim removed 3 bases at V and 4 bases at J, leaving 1 base unmatched. CDR3 length: 14 residues. In DNA form, the CDR3 reads TGTGCCAGCAGTGACGGACTAGCGGGAGAGACCCAGTACTTC. Its protein is CASSDGLAGETQYF. The full variable domain, in which reference TRBV2 and TRBJ2-5 provide the parts outside the CDR3, is EPEVTQTPSHQVTQMGQEVILRCVPISNHLYFYWYRQILGQKVEFLVSFYNNEISEKSEIFDDQFSVERPDGSNFTLKIRSTKLEDSAMYFCASSDGLAGETQYFGPGTRLLVL.

The chain carries TRBV10-3 and TRBJ2-2, with D tentatively TRBD1 (6 bases). Germline values: CDR1 ENHRY, CDR2 SYGVKD. Trimming removed 10 bases at V and 3 bases at J, with 21 bases between. The CDR3 sequence is 16 residues long. CDR3 amino acids: CATRTGRGLDTGELFF. The CDR3 coding sequence is TGTGCCACGCGGACGGGCAGGGGTTTGGACACCGGGGAGCTGTTTTTT.

CDR3 sequence (DNA): TGCAGTGCCAATGGACAGACCTACGAGCAGTACTTC. Its protein product is CSANGQTYEQYF. The chain links TRBV29-1 to TRBJ2-7; D is perhaps TRBD1 (6 bases). The CDR3 length is 12 residues. CDR1 SQVTM and CDR2 ANQGSEA come from the germline V gene.

This clone is a singleton in its sample. The chain has TRBV2 and TRBJ1-1; 11 bases align to TRBD1. V gave up 8 bases and J gave up 3 bases; unmatched junction bases: 5. This CDR3 is 14 amino acids long. Germline V gene sequence: CDR1 SNHLY, CDR2 FYNNEI. The CDR3 sequence: CASGLGQGDTEAFF. DNA for the CDR3: TGTGCCAGCGGTTTGGGACAGGGGGACACTGAAGCTTTCTTT.

The chain joins TRBV21-1 to TRBJ1-5; TRBD1 is taken as the D call from the table, unchecked against the DNA. TRBV21-1 is designated a pseudogene. The CDR3 totals 13 residues. The CDR3 region is CARALGDNQPQHF. For the CDR3, the DNA is TGTGCCAGAGCGTTAGGGGATAATCAGCCCCAGCATTTT.

Turning to this clone: Other DNA sequences in the sample encode the same CDR3. This sequence joins TRBV10-1 and TRBJ1-1, with D unclear. Germline V lookup: CDR1 WNHNN, CDR2 SYGVQD (reference sequence). The CDR3 sequence is 13 residues long. V lost 8 bases and J lost 2, with 12 bases in between. The CDR3 region is CASSRTVNTEAFF. DNA for the CDR3: TGCGCCAGCTCCAGGACGGTTAACACTGAAGCTTTCTTT.

The rearrangement joins TRBV15 to TRBJ2-7; D unresolved. Trimming left V 6 bases short and J 4 bases short, with 19 bases between. The CDR3 has 15 amino acids. Germline V gene data show CDR1 as LNHNV and CDR2 as YYDKDF (reference sequence). CDR3 bases: TGTGCCACCAGTACTGCGTCCACCCCCGCTTACGAGCAGTACTTC. It yields the protein CATSTASTPAYEQYF. Full variable domain (outside the CDR3, taken from reference TRBV15 and TRBJ2-7): DAMVIQNPRYQVTQFGKPVTLSCSQTLNHNVMYWYQQKSSQAPKLLFHYYDKDFNNEADTPDNFQSRRPNTSFCFLDIRSPGLGDTAMYLCATSTASTPAYEQYFGPGTRLTVT.

This rearrangement joins TRBV7-2 to TRBJ2-3, with no clear D. This CDR3 comprises 17 residues. The V end lost 2 bases, the J end lost 0 bases, and 15 bases lay between the germline ends. Germline CDR1 is SGHTA and CDR2 is FQGNSA. The CDR3 nucleotides are TGTGCCAGCAGCTTACAAATTCGACTTTCTAGCACAGATACGCAGTATTTT. Translation gives CASSLQIRLSSTDTQYF.

The rearrangement uses TRBV9 and TRBJ1-2, with D possibly being TRBD1 (6 bases). Trimming took off 0 bases at V and 7 bases at J, with 13 bases between the two ends. This CDR3 is 14 amino acids long. Germline V gene sequence: CDR1 SGDLS, CDR2 YYNGEE. The CDR3 bases are TGTGCCAGCAGCGTAGCTCCGGGGGCGGGTGGCTACACCTTC. Its translation: CASSVAPGAGGYTF.

The J gene is TRBJ2-5, the V gene TRBV5-1, with D perhaps assigned TRBD1 or TRBD2 (6 bases each). The V gene lost 4 bases and the J gene lost 2 bases, with 12 bases spanning the gap. This CDR3 has 14 residues. Germline V lookup: CDR1 SGHRS, CDR2 YFSETQ. The CDR3: CASSAGHGQETQYF. The CDR3 nucleotides are TGCGCCAGCAGCGCGGGACACGGACAAGAGACCCAGTACTTC.

Only one count was recorded for this clone. This chain links TRBV18 with TRBJ1-1, with TRBD1 as a possible D gene (5 bases). CDR1 is KGHSH and CDR2 is LQKENI in the germline V gene. The CDR3 has 16 amino acids. The V end lost 6 bases, the J end lost 2 bases, and 19 bases lay between the germline ends. The CDR3 DNA follows: TGTGCCAGCTCCAACCGGGACCCAGGCACTAACACTGAAGCTTTCTTT. It specifies CASSNRDPGTNTEAFF.

The J gene is TRBJ2-7, the V gene TRBV18; the match to TRBD1 covers 8 bases. Trimming cost V 5 bases and J 9 bases; bases outside gene matches: 15. In germline, CDR1 is KGHSH, CDR2 LQKENI. The CDR3 totals 15 residues. CDR3 sequence: CASSTSNGQGRGQYF. Here the CDR3 DNA reads TGTGCCAGCTCAACATCGAACGGACAGGGTAGGGGGCAGTACTTC. The entire variable domain, with the rest obtained from reference TRBV18 and TRBJ2-7, is as follows: NAGVMQNPRHLVRRRGQEARLRCSPMKGHSHVYWYRQLPEEGLKFMVYLQKENIIDESGMPKERFSAEFPKEGPSILRIQQVVRGDSAAYFCASSTSNGQGRGQYFGPGTRLTVT.

The chain employs TRBV30 and TRBJ1-2; D gene uncertain. The CDR3 extends over 13 amino acids. V lost 4 bases, J lost 1 base, and 10 bases lay in between. From germline, CDR1 is GTSNPN and CDR2 SVGIG (reference sequence). Here the CDR3 DNA reads TGTGCCTGGAAAGCCCTTATTAACTATGGCTACACCTTC. This gives the protein CAWKALINYGYTF.

This clone was detected a few times. The chain has TRBV27 and TRBJ1-2; tentatively, D is TRBD1 (6 bases). The V end lost 5 bases, the J end lost 9 bases, and 22 bases lay between the germline ends. CDR1 is MNHEY, CDR2 SMNVEV, per germline (reference sequence). This CDR3 has 15 residues. The CDR3 loop is CASSARTVVLSSYTF. Here the CDR3 DNA reads TGTGCCAGCAGTGCCCGGACAGTCGTCCTTTCGAGCTACACCTTC.

This clone was seen a handful of times. The V call is TRBV19, the J call TRBJ1-2; D unresolved. CDR3 size: 12 residues. Germline V gives CDR1 LNHDA, CDR2 SQIVND (reference sequence). V lost 4 bases and J 4 bases, leaving 7 bases between the germline ends. CDR3: CASSTRIYGYTF. CDR3 bases: TGTGCCAGTAGTACCCGAATCTATGGCTACACCTTC.

This chain joins TRBV7-6 and TRBJ2-7; unclear D gene. Germline CDR1 is SGHVS and CDR2 is FNYEAQ. Trimming took off 0 bases at V and 4 bases at J, with 7 bases between the two ends. This CDR3 spans 13 amino acids. The CDR3, as DNA: TGTGCCAGCAGCTTAGCGGTGGGGTACGAGCAGTACTTC. This sequence encodes CASSLAVGYEQYF.

This clone has just one count. The chain couples TRBV11-3 to TRBJ2-2, with D possibly TRBD2 on 5 matching bases. In germline, CDR1 is SGHNT, CDR2 YENEEA. V shed 0 bases and J shed 5 bases, with 16 bases lying between them. This CDR3 contains 17 residues. The CDR3 nucleotides are TGTGCCAGCAGCTTAGAGGGTCAAATCGGAGGAACCGGGGAGCTGTTTTTT. This codes for CASSLEGQIGGTGELFF.

This sequence joins TRBV4-1 and TRBJ2-1, with 9 nucleotides matching TRBD2. Germline trimming cut 3 bases from V and 6 bases from J; bases unmatched to any gene: 3. This CDR3 is 14 amino acids long. From germline, CDR1 is MGHRA and CDR2 YSYEKL. The CDR3 coding sequence is TGCGCCAGCAGCCAGGGACTAGCAACCAATGAGCAGTTCTTC. Residues: CASSQGLATNEQFF.

J is TRBJ1-2 and V is TRBV19, with D possibly matching TRBD1 (6 bases). Germline loops: CDR1 LNHDA, CDR2 SQIVND (reference sequence). V shed 7 bases and J shed 6 bases, with 21 bases lying between them. The CDR3 is made up of 15 amino acids. CDR3 coding DNA: TGTGCCAGTAACCCCAACAGGGCCAAGCAAGATGGCTACACCTTC. Its translation: CASNPNRAKQDGYTF.

The chain has TRBV5-1 and TRBJ2-5, with TRBD2 matching 10 bases. Germline trimming cut 1 base from V and 5 bases from J; bases unmatched to any gene: 8. CDR1 and CDR2 from the germline V gene are SGHRS and YFSETQ. CDR3 length equals 16 residues. The DNA of the CDR3 is TGCGCCAGCAGCTTGATGCCTAGCGGGAGCGGGGAGACCCAGTACTTC. As protein: CASSLMPSGSGETQYF.

The chain joins TRBV6-5 to TRBJ1-2, with a possible D match to TRBD1 (6 bases). The CDR3 loop spans 13 amino acids. The germline V gene encodes CDR1 MNHEY and CDR2 SVGAGI. V lost 3 bases to trimming and J lost 7 bases, with 12 bases between them. The DNA of the CDR3 is TGTGCCAGCAGTTATACAGGGATTTTTGGCTACACCTTC. Translation gives CASSYTGIFGYTF.

The V gene is TRBV12-5, the J gene TRBJ2-7; weak D call: TRBD1 (6 bases). Trimming removed 5 bases at V and 0 bases at J, with 8 bases between. CDR1 LGHNT and CDR2 FRNRAP come from the germline V gene. This CDR3 contains 13 residues. The CDR3 nucleotides read TGTGCTAGTGGTAAGGGACACTCCTACGAGCAGTACTTC. Translating gives CASGKGHSYEQYF.

DNA of the CDR3: TGTGCCAGCGGCCCCCGGGCCCCCTCCTACAATGAGCAGTTCTTC. It translates to CASGPRAPSYNEQFF. The chain employs TRBV25-1 and TRBJ2-1; D is unresolved. The length of the CDR3 is 15 residues. V was clipped by 8 bases and J by 0 bases, with 14 bases between them. The germline CDR1 and CDR2 sequences are MGHDK and SYGVNS.

The gene calls are TRBV27 and TRBJ2-5; tentatively, D is TRBD1 (6 bases). Per germline, CDR1 MNHEY and CDR2 SMNVEV (reference sequence). The length of the CDR3 is 15 residues. Between the trimmed V and J ends, which lost 6 bases and 5 bases, there was a span of 19 bases. The CDR3 protein is CASSPWGPRRETQYF. CDR3 sequence (DNA): TGTGCCAGCAGCCCGTGGGGGCCCCGAAGGGAGACCCAGTACTTC.

This clone has only one observation. The chain links TRBV9 to TRBJ2-6; D is uncertain. V dropped 5 bases and J dropped 0 bases, with 12 bases sitting between them. The germline V gene has CDR1 SGDLS and CDR2 YYNGEE. The CDR3 is made up of 16 amino acids. CDR3 sequence (DNA): TGTGCCAGCAGTGCCGGTTTGGGCTCTGGGGCCAACGTCCTGACTTTC. Its translation: CASSAGLGSGANVLTF. The whole variable domain, filled in from reference TRBV9 and TRBJ2-6, reads DSGVTQTPKHLITATGQRVTLRCSPRSGDLSVYWYQQSLDQGLQFLIQYYNGEERAKGNILERFSAQQFPDLHSELNLSSLELGDSALYFCASSAGLGSGANVLTFGAGSRLTVL.

This chain links TRBV27 with TRBJ2-3; unclear D gene. Trimming shortened V by 5 bases and J by 4 bases, and 13 bases separated the two germline ends. Germline assignment: CDR1 MNHEY and CDR2 SMNVEV (reference sequence). The CDR3 sequence is 14 residues long. In DNA form, the CDR3 reads TGTGCCAGCAGTCCGTCCCTGGGCGCAGATACGCAGTATTTT. Protein sequence: CASSPSLGADTQYF.

The chain is built from TRBV6-6 and TRBJ2-7; 8 nucleotides match TRBD2. V dropped 2 bases and J dropped 3; count of bases not matched to a gene: 3. The CDR3 has 14 residues. The germline gives CDR1 MNHNY, CDR2 SVGAGI (reference sequence). The CDR3 sequence: CASSYAGGGYEQYF. CDR3 nucleotides: TGTGCCAGCAGTTACGCCGGGGGGGGCTACGAGCAGTACTTC.

A note on this clone: The same CDR3 also results from other DNA sequences found in this sample. The chain has TRBV7-3 and TRBJ2-2, with D uncertain. Germline V lookup: CDR1 SGHTA, CDR2 FQGTGA. Trimming left V 5 bases short and J 5 bases short, with 9 bases between. This CDR3 spans 13 amino acids. The DNA for the CDR3 is TGTGCCAGCAGCCCCTCCGGGACCGGGGAGCTGTTTTTT. This sequence encodes CASSPSGTGELFF.